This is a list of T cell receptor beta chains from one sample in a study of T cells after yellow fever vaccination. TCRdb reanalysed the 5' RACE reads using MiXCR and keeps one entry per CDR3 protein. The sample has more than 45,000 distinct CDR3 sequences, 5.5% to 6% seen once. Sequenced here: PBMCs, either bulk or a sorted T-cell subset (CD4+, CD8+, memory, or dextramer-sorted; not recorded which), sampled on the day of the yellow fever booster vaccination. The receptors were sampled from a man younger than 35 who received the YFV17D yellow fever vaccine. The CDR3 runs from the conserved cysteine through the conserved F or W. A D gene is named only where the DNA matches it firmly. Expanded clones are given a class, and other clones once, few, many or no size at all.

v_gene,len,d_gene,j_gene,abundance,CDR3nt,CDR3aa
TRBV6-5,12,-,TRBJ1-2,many,TGTGCCAGCAGTTACGGGGGGTATGGCTACACCTTC,CASSYGGYGYTF
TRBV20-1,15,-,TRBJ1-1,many,TGCAGTGCTTCACGACGGGGGATGCTGGAGACTGAAGCTTTCTTT,CSASRRGMLETEAFF
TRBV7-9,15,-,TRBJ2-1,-,TGTGCCAGCAGCGCCGCAGGAATGGAATACAATGAGCAGTTCTTC,CASSAAGMEYNEQFF
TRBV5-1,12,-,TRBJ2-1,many,TGCGCCAGCAGCTTGCCACACAATGAGCAGTTCTTC,CASSLPHNEQFF
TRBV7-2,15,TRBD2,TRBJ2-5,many,TGTGCCAGCAGCCCCCCCGCTAGCGGAGAAGAGACCCAGTACTTC,CASSPPASGEETQYF
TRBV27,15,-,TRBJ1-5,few,TGTGCCAGCAGTTTTGAGGGCAAAGCTGGTCAGCCCCAGCATTTT,CASSFEGKAGQPQHF
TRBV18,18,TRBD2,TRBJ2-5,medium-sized,TGTGCCAGCTCACCGAAGGCCTACGTGGTAGCGGGGAAAGAGACCCAGTACTTC,CASSPKAYVVAGKETQYF
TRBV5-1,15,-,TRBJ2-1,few,TGCGCCAGCAGCTTGTCAACGACTAGTACATATGAGCAGTTCTTC,CASSLSTTSTYEQFF
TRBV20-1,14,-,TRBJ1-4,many,TGCAGTGCTAGTGATGTCCTAGGGGGTGAAAAACTGTTTTTT,CSASDVLGGEKLFF
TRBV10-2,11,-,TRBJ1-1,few,TGCGCAGCCCTCAGGGAAGGTGCAGCTTTCTTT,CAALREGAAFF
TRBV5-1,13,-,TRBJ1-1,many,TGCGCCAGCAGCTTGATGGCCACCGCTGAAGCTTTCTTT,CASSLMATAEAFF
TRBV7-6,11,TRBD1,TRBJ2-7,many,TGTGCCAGCAGCCCAGGGGGCGAGCAGTACTTC,CASSPGGEQYF
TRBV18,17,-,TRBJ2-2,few,TGTGCCAGCTCCCCCGGCGGAGGAAAAGAGAACACCGGGGAGCTGTTTTTT,CASSPGGGKENTGELFF
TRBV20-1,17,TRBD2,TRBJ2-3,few,TGCAGTGCTAGAGATCCACAGCGGGGGGCCTCCACAGATACGCAGTATTTT,CSARDPQRGASTDTQYF
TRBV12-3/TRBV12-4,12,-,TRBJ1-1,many,TGTGCCAGCAGTCACCCCGGGACAGAAGCTTTCTTT,CASSHPGTEAFF
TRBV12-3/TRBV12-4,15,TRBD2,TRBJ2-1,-,TGTGCCAGCAGTGCCACGGGGGGATCCTACAATGAGCAGTTCTTC,CASSATGGSYNEQFF
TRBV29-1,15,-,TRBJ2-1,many,TGCAGCGTTGTACGGGGGGACAGCTCCTACAATGAGCAGTTCTTC,CSVVRGDSSYNEQFF
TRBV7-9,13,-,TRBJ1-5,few,TGTGCCAGCAGCTTAACCCTTAATCAGCCCCAGCATTTT,CASSLTLNQPQHF
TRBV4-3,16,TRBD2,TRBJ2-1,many,TGCGCCAGCAGCCATGTCAGCGGGGGCCCCTACAATGAGCAGTTCTTC,CASSHVSGGPYNEQFF
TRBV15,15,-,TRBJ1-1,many,TGTGCCACCAGCCTGACAAATAATCTGAACACTGAAGCTTTCTTT,CATSLTNNLNTEAFF
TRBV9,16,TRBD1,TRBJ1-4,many,TGTGCCAGCAGCGTTTCTCCGGGACAGGGTTTTGAAAAACTGTTTTTT,CASSVSPGQGFEKLFF
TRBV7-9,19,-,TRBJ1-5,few,TGTGCCAGCAGCTCCGAGGGGTGGGGGACGAAGTATAGCAATCAGCCCCAGCATTTT,CASSSEGWGTKYSNQPQHF
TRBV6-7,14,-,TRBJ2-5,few,TGTGCCAGCCCCGGGCCACCACCGCAGGAGACCCAGTACTTC,CASPGPPPQETQYF
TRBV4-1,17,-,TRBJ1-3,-,TGCGCCAGCAGCCGCGGACCGGGGTATACGGGAGGAAACACCATATATTTT,CASSRGPGYTGGNTIYF
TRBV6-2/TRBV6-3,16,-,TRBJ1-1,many,TGTGCCAGCAGTTACTCGACAGTTGTAGGCCGCACTGAAGCTTTCTTT,CASSYSTVVGRTEAFF
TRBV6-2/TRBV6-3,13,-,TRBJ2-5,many,TGTGCCAGCAGTCGACAAACCCAAGAGACCCAGTACTTC,CASSRQTQETQYF
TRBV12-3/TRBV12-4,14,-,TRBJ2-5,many,TGTGCCAGCAGTTTCCCTAGCGAGGGAGAGACCCAGTACTTC,CASSFPSEGETQYF
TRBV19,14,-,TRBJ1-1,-,TGTGCCAGTAGTAAAGTGTCGCGGGACACTGAAGCTTTCTTT,CASSKVSRDTEAFF
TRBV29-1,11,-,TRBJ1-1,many,TGCAGCTCCACCCGAAACACTGAAGCTTTCTTT,CSSTRNTEAFF
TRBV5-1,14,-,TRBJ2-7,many,TGCGCCAGCAGAATTACGGACGGCTCCTACGAGCAGTACTTC,CASRITDGSYEQYF
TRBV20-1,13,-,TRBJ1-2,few,TGCAGTGCTAAACAGGGATTTAACTATGGCTACACCTTC,CSAKQGFNYGYTF
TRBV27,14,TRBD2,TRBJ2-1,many,TGTGCCAGCAGTGAAGCGGGGCGGGCGAATGAGCAGTTCTTC,CASSEAGRANEQFF
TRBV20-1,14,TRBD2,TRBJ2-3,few,TGCAGTGCTCCGCGGGGGGGCGTGACAGATACGCAGTATTTT,CSAPRGGVTDTQYF
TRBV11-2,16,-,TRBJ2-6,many,TGTGCCAGCAGCTTAATGAGGGGCTATGGGGCCAACGTCCTGACTTTC,CASSLMRGYGANVLTF
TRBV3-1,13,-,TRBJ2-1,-,TGTGCCAGCAGCCAGAGGGGGACCAATGAGCAGTTCTTC,CASSQRGTNEQFF
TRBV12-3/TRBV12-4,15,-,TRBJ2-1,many,TGTGCCAGCAACCTCGGGGGATTCTCCTACAATGAGCAGTTCTTC,CASNLGGFSYNEQFF
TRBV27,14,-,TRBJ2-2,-,TGTGCCAGCAGCCCGGGACATAACACCGGGGAGCTGTTTTTT,CASSPGHNTGELFF
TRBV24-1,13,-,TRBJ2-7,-,TGTGCCACCAGGTCCTCCGGTACGGACGAGCAGTACTTC,CATRSSGTDEQYF
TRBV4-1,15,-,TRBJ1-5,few,TGCGCCAGCAGCCAAGGGCAGTCTAGCAATCAGCCCCAGCATTTT,CASSQGQSSNQPQHF
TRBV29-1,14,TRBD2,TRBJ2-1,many,TGCAGCGTTGGGGAGGCGGGGGCCTACAATGAGCAGTTCTTC,CSVGEAGAYNEQFF
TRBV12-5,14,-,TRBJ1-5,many,TGTGCTAGTGGTTTGGTACTCGCGAATCAGCCCCAGCATTTT,CASGLVLANQPQHF
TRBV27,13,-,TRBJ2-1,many,TGTGCCAGCAGTCTGGGGTCTTCCAATGAGCAGTTCTTC,CASSLGSSNEQFF
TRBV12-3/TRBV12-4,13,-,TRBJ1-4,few,TGTGCCAGCAGTTTGGGGACGCATGAAAAACTGTTTTTT,CASSLGTHEKLFF
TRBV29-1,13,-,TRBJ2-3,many,TGCAGCGTTGTCTATGCTAGCACAGATACGCAGTATTTT,CSVVYASTDTQYF
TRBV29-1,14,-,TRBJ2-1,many,TGCAGCGTTGGTGTCGGCCCCGCCGGCGATGAGCAGTTCTTC,CSVGVGPAGDEQFF
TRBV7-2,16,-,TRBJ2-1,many,TGTGCCAGCAGATCCTGGGCAGGGAGCTCCTACAATGAGCAGTTCTTC,CASRSWAGSSYNEQFF
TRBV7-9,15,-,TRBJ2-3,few,TGTGCCAGCAGCTTAAGGGGGAGGTTGGAAGATACGCAGTATTTT,CASSLRGRLEDTQYF
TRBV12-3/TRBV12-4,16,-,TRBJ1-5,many,TGTGCCAGCAGTCGAAACCGAGCATATAGCAATCAGCCCCAGCATTTT,CASSRNRAYSNQPQHF
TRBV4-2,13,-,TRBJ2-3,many,TGTGCCAGCAGCCAAACTCGAGGGGATACGCAGTATTTT,CASSQTRGDTQYF
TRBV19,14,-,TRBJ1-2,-,TGTGCCAGTAGTATAGGAGGGGACAACTATGGCTACACCTTC,CASSIGGDNYGYTF